These 25 T cell receptor beta chains originate from one sample sequenced in a study of blood T cell repertoires in COVID-19. The protocol was immunoSEQ multiplex PCR, while the TCRdb copy is restricted to in-frame clones and leaves out a portion. The table shows over 25,000 clones, with around 91% occurring only once. Sample: peripheral blood. The source of these receptors is a man in his 60s with acute or convalescent COVID-19.

The gene calls are TRBV28 and TRBJ1-2; 7 bases match TRBD1. J gave up 4 bases and V 7 bases, and 3 bases lay outside the gene matches. Looked up from germline, CDR1 is MDHEN and CDR2 is SYDVKM. This CDR3 has 12 amino acids. The CDR3 loop reads CASTRGIYGYTF. DNA for the CDR3: TGTGCCAGCACCAGGGGGATCTATGGCTACACCTTC.

The genes are TRBV28 and TRBJ1-5; 10 bases are a match to TRBD1. The CDR3 has 16 amino acids. Trimming at V came to 3 bases and at J to 6 bases, leaving 8 bases not matched to a gene. The germline V gene encodes CDR1 MDHEN and CDR2 SYDVKM. The CDR3 nucleotides read TGTGCCAGCAGTTTCCGCGGGACAGGGGTCGCTCAGCCCCAGCATTTT. This encodes CASSFRGTGVAQPQHF.

There are a few counts of this clone. The V and J genes are TRBV16 and TRBJ1-1; D gene uncertain. V lost 3 bases and J lost 13, with 18 bases in between. CDR1 and CDR2 from the germline V gene are KGHSY and FQNENV. The CDR3 sequence is 13 residues long. Written as DNA, the CDR3 is TGTGCCAGCAGCCAGTTCATCGGGAGCGTTGGTTTCTTT. Translating it yields CASSQFIGSVGFF.

The gene calls are TRBV12-3 or TRBV12-4 and TRBJ1-1; D is ambiguous. The CDR3 loop spans 13 amino acids. V lost 6 bases and J 1 base, leaving 9 bases between the germline ends. The chain's CDR3 is CASRPLTNTEAFF. For the CDR3, the DNA is TGTGCCAGCAGGCCTCTAACGAACACTGAAGCTTTCTTT.

The V gene is TRBV6-2 or TRBV6-3, the J gene TRBJ2-4; D uncertain. Trimming took 4 bases from V and 7 from J, leaving 14 bases between them. CDR1 and CDR2 (germline): MNHEY, SVGEGT. This CDR3 is 14 amino acids long. This CDR3 is CASSSSGSSNIQYF. As DNA, the CDR3 is TGTGCCAGCAGTTCCTCCGGGTCCTCGAACATTCAGTACTTC.

The V call is TRBV4-1, the J call TRBJ1-5, with D unresolved. V shed 1 base and J shed 2 bases, with 15 bases lying between them. The length of the CDR3 is 17 residues. Germline assignment: CDR1 MGHRA and CDR2 YSYEKL. CDR3 DNA sequence: TGCGCCAGCAGCCAAGCCCAAGGTGGGAGCGGCAATCAGCCCCAGCATTTT. Residues: CASSQAQGGSGNQPQHF.

The chain has TRBV2 and TRBJ1-3; D ambiguous. Germline V CDR1 and CDR2: SNHLY, FYNNEI. The CDR3 sequence is 15 residues long. Trimming left V 5 bases short and J 6 bases short, with 17 bases between. CDR3 amino acids: CASSLLGLATNTIYF. As DNA, the CDR3 is TGTGCCAGCAGTCTGCTGGGCCTCGCTACAAACACCATATATTTT.

This chain connects TRBV28 to TRBJ1-6; perhaps TRBD1 as D (5 bases). Trimming took off 6 bases at V and 7 bases at J, with 13 bases between the two ends. The CDR3 runs to 14 residues. The V gene's germline CDR1 is MDHEN and CDR2 SYDVKM. For the CDR3, the DNA is TGTGCCAGCAGATCGTGGGGCGCAAATTCACCCCTCCACTTT. Its protein is CASRSWGANSPLHF.

The sample holds one count of this clone. The genes are TRBV3-1 (or the pseudogene TRBV3-2) and TRBJ2-3; TRBD2 is a possible D gene (6 bases). Germline CDR1 LGHDT, CDR2 YNNKEL (reference sequence). Trimming removed 5 bases from V and 1 base from J, with 16 bases in between. The CDR3 extends over 16 amino acids. CDR3 DNA sequence: TGTGCCAGCAGCAATTTAGCGGATGGGGGCACAGATACGCAGTATTTT. Its translation is CASSNLADGGTDTQYF.

The V and J genes are TRBV7-8 and TRBJ1-5; D is possibly TRBD1 (5 bases). CDR3 size: 16 residues. The germline V gene encodes CDR1 SGHVS and CDR2 FQNEAQ. Deletions cut 5 bases from V and 0 bases from J, with 14 bases between. The DNA of the CDR3 is TGTGCCAGCAGCCCGATGACAGTTTATAGCAATCAGCCCCAGCATTTT. It translates to CASSPMTVYSNQPQHF.

This clone was counted only a few times. The V gene is TRBV15, the J gene TRBJ1-6; 11 positions match TRBD1. CDR1 is LNHNV and CDR2 is YYDKDF in the germline V gene (reference sequence). The trim removed 3 bases at V and 9 bases at J, leaving 7 bases unmatched. This CDR3 has 16 residues. CDR3 loop: CATSSGAGTGGSPLHF. CDR3 bases: TGTGCCACCAGCAGTGGGGCCGGGACAGGGGGTTCACCCCTCCACTTT.

The rearrangement joins TRBV3-1 (or the pseudogene TRBV3-2) to TRBJ2-5; 10 nucleotides align to TRBD2. This CDR3 has 17 residues. The germline V gene has CDR1 LGHDT and CDR2 YNNKEL (reference sequence). The ends lost 5 bases at V and 2 bases at J; junction bases unmatched: 11. The CDR3 spells CASSKTMVAGGQETQYF. The CDR3, as DNA: TGTGCCAGCAGCAAAACCATGGTAGCGGGGGGTCAAGAGACCCAGTACTTC.

The V call is TRBV5-1, the J call TRBJ1-4; 7 positions agree with TRBD1. Germline V CDR1 and CDR2: SGHRS, YFSETQ. There are 15 residues in the CDR3. J gave up 4 bases and V 0 bases, and 3 bases lay outside the gene matches. The CDR3 DNA reads as TGCGCCAGCAGCTTGGAGCAGGGGGGTAATGAAAAACTGTTTTTT. It codes for CASSLEQGGNEKLFF.

This sequence joins TRBV19 and TRBJ2-1; D is perhaps TRBD2 (5 bases). The V and J ends lost 7 bases and 6 bases respectively, with 19 bases between them. The germline V gene has CDR1 LNHDA and CDR2 SQIVND (reference sequence). The CDR3 totals 15 residues. The DNA of the CDR3 is TGTGCCAGTAAGGACTGGAAGGGCCTTGGCAATGAGCAGTTCTTC. Encoded protein: CASKDWKGLGNEQFF.

This clone has just a few counts. The chain carries TRBV6-1 and TRBJ2-7; D remains ambiguous. This CDR3 has 13 amino acids. Germline-derived CDR1 and CDR2 are MNHNS and SASEGT. Trimming took 0 bases from V and 3 from J, leaving 6 bases between them. Written as DNA, the CDR3 is TGTGCCAGCAGTGAAGCCGACTTCTACGAGCAGTACTTC. It yields the protein CASSEADFYEQYF.

This clone appeared once. The V gene is TRBV5-1, the J gene TRBJ2-5, with D possibly being TRBD1 (5 bases). CDR1 and CDR2 from the germline V gene are SGHRS and YFSETQ. With 2 bases removed from V and 5 bases from J, the gap between germline ends came to 10 bases. The CDR3 runs to 13 residues. The CDR3 DNA is TGCGCCAGCAGCTTCCAGGGCGAGGAGACCCAGTACTTC. This translates into CASSFQGEETQYF.

The gene calls are TRBV28 and TRBJ2-1; 13 bases are shared with TRBD2. The CDR3 extends over 15 amino acids. V lost 6 bases and J lost 9; bases outside the gene matches: 8. Germline V gene data show CDR1 as MDHEN and CDR2 as SYDVKM. The CDR3 here is CASRKTSGRAGEQFF. The CDR3 nucleotides are TGTGCCAGCAGGAAAACTAGCGGGAGGGCCGGTGAGCAGTTCTTC.

The V call is TRBV3-1 (or the pseudogene TRBV3-2), the J call TRBJ2-7; the match to TRBD1 covers 9 bases. Per the germline V gene, CDR1 is LGHDT and CDR2 is YNNKEL (reference sequence). V was pared by 3 bases and J by 4 bases, with 7 bases of the junction left unmatched. The CDR3 is made up of 15 amino acids. CDR3 amino acids: CASSQSGQGKYEQYF. DNA of the CDR3: TGTGCCAGCAGCCAGTCGGGACAGGGTAAATACGAGCAGTACTTC.

This clone showed up just once. The chain is built from TRBV28 and TRBJ2-7; TRBD1 matches 9 bases. The CDR3 consists of 14 residues. Trimming at V came to 6 bases and at J to 0 bases, leaving 3 bases not matched to a gene. Per the germline V gene, CDR1 is MDHEN and CDR2 is SYDVKM. Here the CDR3 reads CASRTDRGSYEQYF. In DNA form, the CDR3 reads TGTGCCAGCAGGACGGACAGGGGCTCCTACGAGCAGTACTTC.

J is TRBJ1-1 and V is TRBV7-8; 7 bases are a match to TRBD1. With V trimmed by 5 bases and J by 3 bases, 6 bases remained unmatched. This CDR3 is 14 amino acids long. Germline V gene sequence: CDR1 SGHVS, CDR2 FQNEAQ. For the CDR3, the DNA is TGTGCCAGCAGCCAAGGACAGGCCCACACTGAAGCTTTCTTT. Encoded protein: CASSQGQAHTEAFF.

The rearrangement links TRBV29-1 to TRBJ1-5; possible D gene TRBD1, 6 bases. The CDR3 runs to 12 residues. The germline V gene encodes CDR1 SQVTM and CDR2 ANQGSEA. V was clipped by 7 bases and J by 7 bases, with 14 bases between them. CDR3 amino acids: CSAGGGSQPQHF. The CDR3 DNA reads TGCAGCGCTGGGGGGGGCAGCCAGCCCCAGCATTTT.

The genes are TRBV27 and TRBJ2-2, with D perhaps TRBD2 (5 bases). The CDR3 is 13 amino acids. The germline V gene encodes CDR1 MNHEY and CDR2 SMNVEV (reference sequence). The V gene lost 8 bases and the J gene lost 0 bases, with 7 bases spanning the gap. The CDR3 DNA follows: TGTGCCAGCTTGGGAGCGAACACCGGGGAGCTGTTTTTT. Protein sequence: CASLGANTGELFF.

This sequence joins TRBV5-1 and TRBJ2-3, with 9 bases fitting TRBD2. This CDR3 has 15 amino acids. In germline, CDR1 is SGHRS, CDR2 YFSETQ. V lost 0 bases, J lost 3 bases, and 2 bases stayed unmatched. The CDR3 protein is CASSLELAGTDTQYF. In DNA form, the CDR3 reads TGCGCCAGCAGCTTGGAACTAGCGGGTACAGATACGCAGTATTTT.

The genes are TRBV4-2 and TRBJ2-3, with D possibly TRBD1 on 5 matching bases. With 4 bases removed from V and 2 bases from J, the gap between germline ends came to 19 bases. Germline assignment: CDR1 LGHNA and CDR2 YNFKEQ. This CDR3 contains 17 residues. The CDR3 spells CASSPAPLTAYTDTQYF. CDR3 nucleotides: TGTGCCAGCAGCCCGGCCCCATTGACAGCCTACACAGATACGCAGTATTTT.

V gene TRBV12-3 or TRBV12-4 combines with J gene TRBJ2-2, with 8 bases fitting TRBD2. The CDR3 contains 13 residues. Germline trimming cut 7 bases from V and 7 bases from J; bases unmatched to any gene: 5. DNA of the CDR3: TGTGCCAGCACTACTAGCGGTGGCGGGGAGCTGTTTTTT. Encoded protein: CASTTSGGGELFF.